This T cell receptor beta chain is from a study of T cell responses to AZD1222 COVID-19 vaccine. Assay used: immunoSEQ multiplex PCR; TCRdb lists only in-frame clones, some missing. The sample has roughly 120,000 clones; around 93% are singletons. The CDR3 spans 15 residues. The V and J ends lost 3 bases and 9 bases respectively, with 16 bases between them. Germline V gene sequence: CDR1 SGHRS, CDR2 YFSETQ. The material was peripheral blood, obtained 28 days after the second AZD1222 dose. This receptor was taken from an adult who received the AZD1222 COVID-19 vaccine. The V call is TRBV5-1, the J call TRBJ1-6; D is ambiguous. CDR3 sequence: CASSSRLEPGSPLHF. The DNA of the CDR3 is TGCGCCAGCAGCTCCCGTTTGGAACCGGGTTCACCCCTCCACTTT.